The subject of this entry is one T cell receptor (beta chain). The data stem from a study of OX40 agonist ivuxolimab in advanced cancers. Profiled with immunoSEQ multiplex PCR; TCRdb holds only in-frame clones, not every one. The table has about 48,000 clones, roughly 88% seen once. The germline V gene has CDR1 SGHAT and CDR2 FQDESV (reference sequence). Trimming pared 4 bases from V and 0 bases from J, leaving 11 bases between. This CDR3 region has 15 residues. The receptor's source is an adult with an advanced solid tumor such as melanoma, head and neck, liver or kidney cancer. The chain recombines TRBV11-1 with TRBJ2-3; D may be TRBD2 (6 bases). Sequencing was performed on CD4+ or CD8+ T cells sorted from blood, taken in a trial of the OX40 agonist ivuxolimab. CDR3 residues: CASSSSGTSTDTQYF. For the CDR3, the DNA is TGTGCCAGCAGCTCCTCCGGGACTAGCACAGATACGCAGTATTTT.